One sample yielded the 11 T cell receptor beta chains listed below, sequenced in a study of cytomegalovirus exposure and HLA in healthy donors. Primers included in the PCR were 60 Vbeta and 13 Jbeta primers. Generated by immunoSEQ multiplex PCR, the TCRdb table keeps only in-frame clones and is missing some. The sample has some 130,000 clones, about 80% seen once. The sample was PBMCs. These receptors came from a man aged 25-45 years in good health and CMV-seronegative.

The chain employs TRBV4-1 and TRBJ1-3, with 7 bases identical to TRBD1. V shed 4 bases and J 2 bases; nucleotides not matched to a gene: 2. The CDR3 covers 14 residues. Germline V CDR1 and CDR2: MGHRA, YSYEKL. The CDR3 region is CASSPGTAGNTIYF. CDR3 in DNA: TGCGCCAGCAGCCCTGGGACAGCTGGAAACACCATATATTTT.

This chain connects TRBV19 to TRBJ2-7; TRBD2 aligns across 13 bases. Germline lookup yields CDR1 LNHDA and CDR2 SQIVND (reference sequence). The CDR3 is 15 amino acids. V gave up 4 bases and J gave up 0 bases; unmatched junction bases: 0. CDR3 coding DNA: TGTGCCAGTAGTAGGACTAGCGGGAGCTCCTACGAGCAGTACTTC. It specifies CASSRTSGSSYEQYF.

The chain's CDR3 is CSVAGTVESNEKLFF. The DNA for the CDR3 is TGCAGCGTGGCGGGGACGGTCGAGTCTAATGAAAAACTGTTTTTT. The chain combines TRBV29-1 with TRBJ1-4; possibly TRBD1 for D (5 bases). V was trimmed by 6 bases and J by 3 bases, leaving 17 bases between them. Germline values: CDR1 SQVTM, CDR2 ANQGSEA. CDR3 length equals 15 residues.

The chain is built from TRBV4-1 and TRBJ2-1; perhaps TRBD2 as D (6 bases). V lost 0 bases to trimming and J lost 8 bases, with 11 bases between them. Germline-derived CDR1 and CDR2 are MGHRA and YSYEKL. The CDR3 is 14 residues long. In DNA form, the CDR3 reads TGCGCCAGCAGCCAAGAGACTAGTTTTGATGAGCAGTTCTTC. Translation gives CASSQETSFDEQFF.

The rearrangement links TRBV7-9 to TRBJ1-2; 9 bases are a match to TRBD1. The length of the CDR3 is 17 residues. V lost 4 bases and J lost 5; bases outside the gene matches: 14. Germline V gene sequence: CDR1 SEHNR, CDR2 FQNEAQ (reference sequence). CDR3 residues: CASSSWTGDFLSYGYTF. CDR3 sequence (DNA): TGTGCCAGCAGCTCCTGGACAGGGGACTTTTTATCTTATGGCTACACCTTC. Based on the CDR3 plus reference TRBV7-9 and TRBJ1-2, the full variable domain is DTGVSQNPRHKITKRGQNVTFRCDPISEHNRLYWYRQTLGQGPEFLTYFQNEAQLEKSRLLSDRFSAERPKGSFSTLEIQRTEQGDSAMYLCASSSWTGDFLSYGYTFGSGTRLTVV.

This clone was counted once. The rearrangement joins TRBV5-6 to TRBJ2-3; tentatively, D is TRBD1 (5 bases). CDR3 length: 15 amino acids. The V and J ends lost 1 base and 0 bases respectively, with 9 bases between them. Germline loops: CDR1 SGHDT, CDR2 YYEEEE. The CDR3 DNA is TGTGCCAGCAGCTTGACGCAGGGTAGCACAGATACGCAGTATTTT. Its translation is CASSLTQGSTDTQYF.

For this clone: Given the absence of the conserved phenylalanine or tryptophan at the CDR3 end, a read error is likely. The V and J genes are TRBV6-9 and TRBJ2-7; 9 positions match TRBD2. The CDR3 spans 18 residues. CDR1 and CDR2 (germline): MNHGY, SVAAGI. With V trimmed by 5 bases and J by 3 bases, 17 bases remained unmatched. In DNA form, the CDR3 reads TGTGCCAGCAGTCCCTACGCCGGGACTAGCTGGTCAGGCTACGAGCAGTACCTC. Translating it yields CASSPYAGTSWSGYEQYL.

The J gene is TRBJ2-7, the V gene TRBV5-3; D is possibly TRBD2 (6 bases). TRBV5-3 is assigned to the ORF class and has an uncertain function. The germline V and J ends were trimmed by 4 bases and 6 bases, with 20 bases remaining between them. The length of the CDR3 is 15 residues. The chain's CDR3 is CARSARRRGILEQYF. In DNA form, the CDR3 reads TGTGCCAGAAGCGCGCGTCGGAGGGGCATCCTCGAGCAGTACTTC.

As concerns this clone: Within the sample, other DNA sequences also encode this same CDR3. The chain recombines TRBV2 with TRBJ1-3; D not certain. The V end was cut by 4 bases, the J end by 0 bases, with 7 bases between. Germline values: CDR1 SNHLY, CDR2 FYNNEI. This CDR3 has 14 residues. In nucleotides, the CDR3 is TGTGCCAGCAGTGTAGGAGTCTCTGGAAACACCATATATTTT. Encoded protein: CASSVGVSGNTIYF.

The CDR3 region is CASKQGASGSYEQYF. CDR3 DNA sequence: TGTGCCAGCAAGCAGGGGGCGTCAGGATCCTACGAGCAGTACTTC. The chain has TRBV6-4 and TRBJ2-7, with 8 bases identical to TRBD1. CDR1 is MRHNA and CDR2 is SNTAGT in the germline V gene. Trimming removed 7 bases from V and 1 base from J; junction bases left unmatched: 9. The CDR3 is 15 amino acids.

This chain joins TRBV19 and TRBJ1-4, with TRBD1 matching 7 bases. The CDR3 totals 15 residues. Per the germline V gene, CDR1 is LNHDA and CDR2 is SQIVND (reference sequence). V was pared by 3 bases and J by 3 bases, with 4 bases of the junction left unmatched. The DNA for the CDR3 is TGTGCCAGTAGTATTTACCAGGGGGCTAATGAAAAACTGTTTTTT. Its protein is CASSIYQGANEKLFF. Supplemented by reference TRBV19 and TRBJ1-4, the full variable domain reads DGGITQSPKYLFRKEGQNVTLSCEQNLNHDAMYWYRQDPGQGLRLIYYSQIVNDFQKGDIAEGYSVSREKKESFPLTVTSAQKNPTAFYLCASSIYQGANEKLFFGSGTQLSVL.